This TCR beta chain was observed in a study of blood T cell repertoires in COVID-19. Study information: In each case, the material was cDNA or gDNA derived from T cells, B-cell-depleted T cells, or PBMCs.

V lost 7 bases to trimming and J lost 0 bases; unmatched junction nucleotides: 12. The CDR3 loop spans 17 amino acids. Per the germline V gene, CDR1 is LGHNT and CDR2 is FRNRAP. Using immunoSEQ multiplex PCR, the repertoire was profiled, and TCRdb retains in-frame clones only, with some absent. The sample records approximately 440,000 clones, about nine tenths being singletons. Individuals drawn from 20 to 30 US areas were roughly 18 to 89 years old. This receptor was obtained from a woman under 30 who had recovered from COVID-19. The V call is TRBV12-5, the J call TRBJ1-2, with 9 bases fitting TRBD1. The source material was PBMCs or T cells enriched from blood (not recorded which). The CDR3, as DNA: TGTGCTAGTGCCCAGACTGGACAGGGGAAATCTAACTATGGCTACACCTTC. Its protein product is CASAQTGQGKSNYGYTF.